A single TCR beta chain is shown here with its context. Trimming cost V 5 bases and J 4 bases, with 14 bases left between them. Germline CDR1 is MNHEY and CDR2 is SMNVEV (reference sequence). The CDR3 contains 14 residues. Here immunoSEQ multiplex PCR was the method, and the copy in TCRdb shows in-frame clones only, minus some. The data hold 55,000 to 75,000 clones, with roughly 96% observed a single time. This entry belongs to a study of shared T cell receptors in the human thymus. This TCR came from a human donor. The sequenced sample consisted of thymocytes. The V call is TRBV27, the J call TRBJ1-1; D is undetermined. This CDR3 reads CASSPPRGGTEAFF. CDR3 nucleotide sequence: TGTGCCAGCAGTCCCCCCAGAGGTGGCACTGAAGCTTTCTTT.